A single sample gave rise to the 24 T cell receptor beta chains below, sequenced in a study of OX40 agonist ivuxolimab in advanced cancers. This table comes from immunoSEQ multiplex PCR, and its TCRdb copy is limited to in-frame clones, with some not included. The data show 99,000 or so clones, 90% to 95% seen once. The material was CD4+ or CD8+ T cells sorted from blood, obtained in a trial of the OX40 agonist ivuxolimab. All receptors come from an adult with an advanced solid tumor such as melanoma, head and neck, liver or kidney cancer.

The chain joins TRBV7-2 to TRBJ2-5; 9 bases agree with TRBD2. The CDR3 contains 15 residues. Trimming took 3 bases from V and 5 from J; bases not matched to a gene: 7. The germline V gene has CDR1 SGHTA and CDR2 FQGNSA. CDR3 sequence reads: CASSFIAGVGETQYF. CDR3 sequence (DNA): TGTGCCAGCAGCTTTATAGCGGGGGTTGGGGAGACCCAGTACTTC.

This chain joins TRBV2 and TRBJ1-1; 7 bases line up with TRBD1. The germline gives CDR1 SNHLY, CDR2 FYNNEI. CDR3 length equals 14 residues. Unmatched junction bases numbered 11, after V lost 7 bases and J lost 6 bases. In nucleotides, the CDR3 is TGTGCCAGCAACCAGGGACAGTACCGCTCTGAAGCTTTCTTT. Encoded protein: CASNQGQYRSEAFF.

The V and J genes are TRBV6-5 and TRBJ1-5, with D hard to call. Germline V gene data show CDR1 as MNHEY and CDR2 as SVGAGI. The CDR3 is made up of 16 amino acids. Trimming took off 0 bases at V and 1 base at J, with 10 bases between the two ends. CDR3 residues: CASSYSGPGSNQPQHF. The CDR3 DNA reads as TGTGCCAGCAGTTACTCTGGCCCTGGGAGCAATCAGCCCCAGCATTTT.

The chain joins TRBV7-2 to TRBJ1-5; D remains ambiguous. CDR1 is SGHTA and CDR2 is FQGNSA in the germline V gene. The CDR3 covers 13 residues. The V end was cut by 1 base, the J end by 7 bases, with 8 bases between. The CDR3 loop is CASSLVGGQPQHF. The CDR3 DNA sequence: TGTGCCAGCAGCTTAGTAGGAGGCCAGCCCCAGCATTTT.

This clone has just a few counts. J is TRBJ2-7 and V is TRBV5-1; no firm D call. This CDR3 comprises 14 residues. V dropped 0 bases and J dropped 3 bases, with 10 bases sitting between them. CDR1 is SGHRS and CDR2 is YFSETQ in the germline V gene. This chain's CDR3 is CASSLAFEVYEQYF. In nucleotides, the CDR3 is TGCGCCAGCAGCTTGGCCTTTGAGGTCTACGAGCAGTACTTC.

The rearrangement uses TRBV18 and TRBJ2-2; D call uncertain. Deletions cut 5 bases from V and 4 bases from J, with 2 bases between. The length of the CDR3 is 11 residues. Germline V gene sequence: CDR1 KGHSH, CDR2 LQKENI. CDR3 DNA sequence: TGTGCCAGCTCAGGCACCGGGGAGCTGTTTTTT. As protein: CASSGTGELFF.

This chain connects TRBV4-1 to TRBJ2-1; TRBD2 agrees at 13 bases. Germline CDR1 reads MGHRA; CDR2 reads YSYEKL. V shed 4 bases, J shed 7 bases, and the junction held 13 bases outside the gene matches. The CDR3 totals 18 residues. The CDR3 DNA reads as TGCGCCAGCAGCCGTTGGGGGACTAGCGGGACTCCCGAAAATGAGCAGTTCTTC. It specifies CASSRWGTSGTPENEQFF.

The chain links TRBV28 to TRBJ2-7, with 8 positions matching TRBD2. The CDR3 is 15 amino acids. J gave up 2 bases and V 3 bases, and 6 bases lay outside the gene matches. Germline CDR1 is MDHEN and CDR2 is SYDVKM. In DNA form, the CDR3 reads TGTGCCAGCAGTTTTTATAGCGGGGCTACCTACGAGCAGTACTTC. This sequence encodes CASSFYSGATYEQYF.

The V gene is TRBV30, the J gene TRBJ1-1; D call uncertain. Trimming took off 2 bases at V and 0 bases at J, with 10 bases between the two ends. The CDR3 length is 14 residues. Germline values: CDR1 GTSNPN, CDR2 SVGIG (reference sequence). This CDR3 reads CAWSLAVMNTEAFF. The CDR3 DNA sequence: TGTGCCTGGAGTCTAGCAGTCATGAACACTGAAGCTTTCTTT. The variable domain in full, with the rest retrieved from reference TRBV30 and TRBJ1-1, is SQTIHQWPATLVQPVGSPLSLECTVEGTSNPNLYWYRQAAGRGLQLLFYSVGIGQISSEVPQNLSASRPQDRQFILSSKKLLLSDSGFYLCAWSLAVMNTEAFFGQGTRLTVV.

The V and J genes are TRBV7-9 and TRBJ2-1; 7 bases map to TRBD1. J lost 7 bases, V lost 1 base, and 7 bases had no gene match. The CDR3 has 15 residues. Germline V gene data show CDR1 as SEHNR and CDR2 as FQNEAQ (reference sequence). The DNA of the CDR3 is TGTGCCAGCAGCTTAGAGGCAGGGGGTTCGAATGAGCAGTTCTTC. Its translation: CASSLEAGGSNEQFF.

This clone was counted once. This chain connects TRBV5-5 to TRBJ2-5; D perhaps matches TRBD2 (6 bases). Trimming pared 0 bases from V and 0 bases from J, leaving 24 bases between. Germline CDR1 and CDR2: SGHKS and YYEKEE (reference sequence). This CDR3 has 20 residues. The CDR3 loop reads CASSLGAEGTLRPDQETQYF. DNA for the CDR3: TGTGCCAGCAGCTTGGGGGCGGAGGGGACCTTAAGACCCGACCAAGAGACCCAGTACTTC. Full variable domain (missing parts from reference TRBV5-5 and TRBJ2-5): DAGVTQSPTHLIKTRGQQVTLRCSPISGHKSVSWYQQVLGQGPQFIFQYYEKEERGRGNFPDRFSARQFPNYSSELNVNALLLGDSALYLCASSLGAEGTLRPDQETQYFGPGTRLLVL.

This clone was seen a few times. The genes are TRBV5-5 and TRBJ1-5, with TRBD1 identical over 9 bases. Germline loops: CDR1 SGHKS, CDR2 YYEKEE (reference sequence). This CDR3 region has 14 residues. V lost 0 bases and J lost 6; bases outside the gene matches: 1. CDR3 sequence reads: CASSLGQGVQPQHF. CDR3 DNA: TGTGCCAGCAGCTTGGGACAGGGGGTTCAGCCCCAGCATTTT.

This chain connects TRBV5-6 to TRBJ2-1; no clear D gene. CDR3 length: 15 residues. Germline V CDR1 and CDR2: SGHDT, YYEEEE. V shed 0 bases and J shed 0 bases, with 7 bases lying between them. The CDR3 loop is CASSLDPNSYNEQFF. Written as DNA, the CDR3 is TGTGCCAGCAGCTTGGATCCTAACTCCTACAATGAGCAGTTCTTC.

V usage is TRBV11-2 and J usage is TRBJ2-7, with D possibly being TRBD1 (6 bases). Germline V lookup: CDR1 SGHAT, CDR2 FQNNGV. The ends were cut back, 2 bases at V and 5 bases at J, with 13 bases in the middle. The CDR3 extends over 14 amino acids. CDR3 amino acids: CASSLRTANHEQYF. The DNA of the CDR3 is TGTGCCAGCAGCTTAAGGACAGCGAACCACGAGCAGTACTTC. The whole variable domain, filled in from reference TRBV11-2 and TRBJ2-7, reads EAGVAQSPRYKIIEKRQSVAFWCNPISGHATLYWYQQILGQGPKLLIQFQNNGVVDDSQLPKDRFSAERLKGVDSTLKIQPAKLEDSAVYLCASSLRTANHEQYFGPGTRLTVT.

This clone showed up just a few times. V gene TRBV2 combines with J gene TRBJ2-3; 10 bases align to TRBD2. The CDR3 sequence is 14 residues long. V dropped 7 bases and J dropped 6; count of bases not matched to a gene: 7. Germline V gene data show CDR1 as SNHLY and CDR2 as FYNNEI. CDR3 amino acids: CASNPSGRLDTQYF. DNA for the CDR3: TGTGCCAGCAATCCTAGCGGGAGATTGGATACGCAGTATTTT.

V gene TRBV5-6 combines with J gene TRBJ1-2; D gene uncertain. Germline assignment: CDR1 SGHDT and CDR2 YYEEEE. The V gene lost 1 base and the J gene lost 4 bases, with 8 bases spanning the gap. The length of the CDR3 is 13 residues. The CDR3 loop reads CASSLRVSYGYTF. CDR3 bases: TGTGCCAGCAGCTTGAGGGTGAGCTATGGCTACACCTTC.

The chain uses TRBV5-4 and TRBJ1-2, with D unclear. There are 14 residues in the CDR3. The germline V gene has CDR1 SGHNT and CDR2 YYREEE (reference sequence). V was pared by 4 bases and J by 3 bases, with 13 bases between. The CDR3 here is CASSPERAYYGYTF. The CDR3 nucleotides are TGTGCCAGCAGCCCTGAGAGGGCCTACTATGGCTACACCTTC.

V gene TRBV9 combines with J gene TRBJ1-2; D call uncertain. The CDR3 sequence is 13 residues long. With 3 bases removed from V and 0 bases from J, the gap between germline ends came to 6 bases. Germline values: CDR1 SGDLS, CDR2 YYNGEE. The CDR3 region has the DNA TGTGCCAGCAGCGCACTTTCTAACTATGGCTACACCTTC. The encoded protein is CASSALSNYGYTF.

This clone was seen only once. J is TRBJ1-5 and V is TRBV5-6; D unclear. Germline CDR1 reads SGHDT; CDR2 reads YYEEEE. There are 14 residues in the CDR3. V dropped 6 bases and J dropped 4 bases, with 14 bases sitting between them. The CDR3 DNA reads TGTGCCAGCACCTTACGGAGGCCTAATCAGCCCCAGCATTTT. Its protein is CASTLRRPNQPQHF. The full variable domain, in which reference TRBV5-6 and TRBJ1-5 provide the parts outside the CDR3, is DAGVTQSPTHLIKTRGQQVTLRCSPKSGHDTVSWYQQALGQGPQFIFQYYEEEERQRGNFPDRFSGHQFPNYSSELNVNALLLGDSALYLCASTLRRPNQPQHFGDGTRLSIL.

This clone turned up a few times. CDR3 in amino acids: CASSLEGHGYTF. The CDR3 nucleotides read TGTGCCAGCAGCTTAGAGGGACATGGCTACACCTTC. The chain has TRBV7-2 and TRBJ1-2, with D maybe TRBD1 (5 bases). V was trimmed by 1 base and J by 6 bases, leaving 6 bases between them. Per germline, CDR1 SGHTA and CDR2 FQGNSA. This CDR3 spans 12 amino acids.

The rearrangement joins TRBV11-2 to TRBJ2-1, with D possibly matching TRBD2 (6 bases). Trimming left V 3 bases short and J 0 bases short, with 6 bases between. The CDR3 is 14 amino acids. CDR1 and CDR2 from the germline V gene are SGHAT and FQNNGV. The DNA of the CDR3 is TGTGCCAGCAGCTTCGGGAGCTCCTACAATGAGCAGTTCTTC. Translation gives CASSFGSSYNEQFF.

The gene calls are TRBV6-6 and TRBJ2-5; 8 positions agree with TRBD1. This CDR3 is 15 amino acids long. Germline lookup yields CDR1 MNHNY and CDR2 SVGAGI (reference sequence). The ends lost 5 bases at V and 4 bases at J; junction bases unmatched: 9. CDR3 sequence (DNA): TGTGCCAGCAGTGGCCGCACAGGGGGAGGAGAGACCCAGTACTTC. It is translated as CASSGRTGGGETQYF.

The chain has TRBV18 and TRBJ2-5, with D tentatively TRBD1 (5 bases). The CDR3 covers 16 residues. The germline V gene has CDR1 KGHSH and CDR2 LQKENI. Between the trimmed V and J ends, which lost 0 bases and 10 bases, there was a span of 21 bases. The CDR3 DNA sequence: TGTGCCAGCTCACCACCGTCTGGGGCGCGAGTTTCGCTCCAGTACTTC. As protein: CASSPPSGARVSLQYF.

This chain uses TRBV5-4 with TRBJ2-7; D might be TRBD1 or TRBD2, each matching 5 bases. Trimming took off 1 base at V and 3 bases at J, with 14 bases between the two ends. This CDR3 is built from 15 residues. CDR1 SGHNT and CDR2 YYREEE come from the germline V gene (reference sequence). The CDR3 spells CASSLKPGRFYEQYF. Written as DNA, the CDR3 is TGTGCCAGCAGCTTGAAGCCGGGACGGTTCTACGAGCAGTACTTC.